The 26 T cell receptor beta chains below come from one sample, sequenced in a study of blood T cell repertoires in COVID-19. Clones were sequenced by immunoSEQ multiplex PCR, and TCRdb holds only the in-frame ones, with some missing. The top ten clones hold less than 9.5% of a sample with about 160,000 clones, approximately 80% of them seen once. What was sequenced was peripheral blood. The source is a man aged 55 to 70 with acute or convalescent COVID-19.

Only one count was recorded for this clone. The rearrangement links TRBV4-1 to TRBJ1-1, with D uncertain. V was pared by 6 bases and J by 1 base, with 9 bases between. Germline CDR1 reads MGHRA; CDR2 reads YSYEKL. The CDR3 runs 13 residues. The CDR3 sequence: CASSLTENTEAFF. CDR3 coding DNA: TGCGCCAGCAGTCTTACAGAGAACACTGAAGCTTTCTTT.

The J gene is TRBJ2-7, the V gene TRBV12-3 or TRBV12-4; 9 bases align to TRBD2. This CDR3 spans 13 amino acids. The V and J ends lost 7 bases and 4 bases, in that order; junction bases with no gene match: 5. CDR3 bases: TGTGCCAGCACGGCGGGGGGGCGGTACGAGCAGTACTTC. Its translation: CASTAGGRYEQYF.

This clone occurred a few times. The gene calls are TRBV25-1 and TRBJ2-7; D unresolved. The length of the CDR3 is 11 residues. With 7 bases removed from V and 3 bases from J, the gap between germline ends came to 7 bases. In germline, CDR1 is MGHDK, CDR2 SYGVNS. CDR3 DNA: TGTGCCAGCATGGGCAGCTACGAGCAGTACTTC. Protein product: CASMGSYEQYF.

The rearrangement links TRBV2 to TRBJ1-2; D gene unclear. Germline CDR1 SNHLY, CDR2 FYNNEI. Between the trimmed V and J ends, which lost 3 bases and 8 bases, there was a span of 19 bases. This CDR3 spans 15 amino acids. The CDR3 protein is CASSDGEGSSGGYTF. For the CDR3, the DNA is TGTGCCAGCAGTGATGGGGAGGGCAGTTCGGGCGGCTACACCTTC.

This clone appeared a single time. This CDR3 is also generated by other DNA sequences in the sample. The chain recombines TRBV29-1 with TRBJ1-1, with 9 bases fitting TRBD1. With V trimmed by 5 bases and J by 5 bases, 6 bases remained unmatched. The length of the CDR3 is 13 residues. Germline V gene data show CDR1 as SQVTM and CDR2 as ANQGSEA. In nucleotides, the CDR3 is TGCAGCGTTCCCGGACAGGGGCGGACTGAAGCTTTCTTT. It codes for CSVPGQGRTEAFF.

V gene TRBV2 combines with J gene TRBJ2-7; 9 positions match TRBD2. V was clipped by 6 bases and J by 1 base; unmatched bases: 7. The CDR3 runs 15 residues. The germline CDR1 and CDR2 sequences are SNHLY and FYNNEI. CDR3 region: CASRAGTSFSYEQYF. For the CDR3, the DNA is TGTGCCAGCAGGGCCGGGACTAGCTTTTCCTACGAGCAGTACTTC.

This clone came up a few times. V is TRBV5-6 and J is TRBJ1-6; tentative D call: TRBD1 (6 bases). Deletions cut 2 bases from V and 10 bases from J, with 10 bases between. The V gene's germline CDR1 is SGHDT and CDR2 YYEEEE. This CDR3 has 13 residues. CDR3 amino acids: CASSFRGGSPLHF. The DNA for the CDR3 is TGTGCCAGCAGCTTCAGGGGTGGCTCACCCCTCCACTTT.

The chain employs TRBV19 and TRBJ1-2, with 7 positions matching TRBD1. The CDR3 contains 15 residues. The germline V gene encodes CDR1 LNHDA and CDR2 SQIVND (reference sequence). The V gene end was trimmed by 1 base and the J gene end by 7 bases; junction bases not matched to a gene: 9. Here the CDR3 reads CASSIATGVLSGYTF. CDR3 in DNA: TGTGCCAGTAGTATAGCTACAGGGGTTTTGAGTGGCTACACCTTC.

The chain carries TRBV20-1 and TRBJ2-5, with TRBD2 as a possible D gene (6 bases). The germline V gene has CDR1 DFQATT and CDR2 SNEGSKA (reference sequence). The CDR3 has 14 amino acids. Trimming shortened V by 3 bases and J by 3 bases, and 14 bases separated the two germline ends. DNA of the CDR3: TGCAGTGCTAGTGCAGACCCGGGAGAAGAGACCCAGTACTTC. Translated: CSASADPGEETQYF.

The chain couples TRBV11-3 to TRBJ2-1; the D gene is possibly TRBD2 (5 bases). Per germline, CDR1 SGHNT and CDR2 YENEEA. The V gene lost 4 bases and the J gene lost 8 bases, with 15 bases spanning the gap. This CDR3 has 14 amino acids. This CDR3 reads CASSSNEGFDEQFF. The DNA of the CDR3 is TGTGCCAGCAGCTCCAACGAGGGTTTCGATGAGCAGTTCTTC.

The V gene is TRBV12-3 or TRBV12-4, the J gene TRBJ2-3; D possibly corresponds to TRBD2 (5 bases). This CDR3 has 13 amino acids. The V end was cut by 3 bases, the J end by 3 bases, with 7 bases between. This CDR3 is CASSFRRTDTQYF. CDR3 in DNA: TGTGCCAGCAGTTTTAGGAGGACAGATACGCAGTATTTT.

The CDR3 sequence is CSVVRGTVDNEQFF. As DNA, the CDR3 is TGCAGCGTAGTCCGAGGGACAGTCGACAATGAGCAGTTCTTC. The chain links TRBV29-1 to TRBJ2-1, with 7 bases matching TRBD1. Trimming removed 6 bases from V and 5 bases from J; junction bases left unmatched: 10. The CDR3 is 14 amino acids. Per the germline V gene, CDR1 is SQVTM and CDR2 is ANQGSEA.

This rearrangement joins TRBV27 to TRBJ1-2; 10 bases are shared with TRBD1. V shed 3 bases, J shed 4 bases, and the junction held 8 bases outside the gene matches. Germline V gene data show CDR1 as MNHEY and CDR2 as SMNVEV (reference sequence). This CDR3 contains 16 residues. The CDR3 DNA reads as TGTGCCAGCAGTTTCTACGGACGGACAGGGGGCTATGGCTACACCTTC. Amino acid sequence: CASSFYGRTGGYGYTF.

This chain joins TRBV5-8 and TRBJ1-2, with D perhaps matching TRBD1 (6 bases). V was shortened by 1 base and J by 5 bases, with 9 bases between the two germline ends. The germline V gene has CDR1 SGHTS and CDR2 YDEGEE. The length of the CDR3 is 13 residues. The CDR3 protein is CASSLRTDYGYTF. CDR3 nucleotide sequence: TGTGCCAGCAGCTTGAGGACAGATTATGGCTACACCTTC.

This chain connects TRBV5-1 to TRBJ1-5; D remains ambiguous. CDR3 length: 13 residues. Germline lookup yields CDR1 SGHRS and CDR2 YFSETQ. Between the trimmed V and J ends, which lost 4 bases and 2 bases, there was a span of 7 bases. CDR3 DNA: TGCGCCAGCAGCCTCCAGGGCAATCAGCCCCAGCATTTT. This codes for CASSLQGNQPQHF.

The chain joins TRBV3-1 (or the pseudogene TRBV3-2) to TRBJ2-3; 7 bases map to TRBD2. This CDR3 spans 14 amino acids. The trim removed 5 bases at V and 3 bases at J, leaving 5 bases unmatched. Germline V CDR1 and CDR2: LGHDT, YNNKEL (reference sequence). CDR3 protein: CASSFQRETDTQYF. The CDR3 DNA follows: TGTGCCAGCAGCTTCCAGCGGGAAACAGATACGCAGTATTTT.

The gene calls are TRBV5-1 and TRBJ2-3, with TRBD1 identical over 7 bases. Trimming removed 0 bases from V and 2 bases from J; junction bases left unmatched: 6. Germline lookup yields CDR1 SGHRS and CDR2 YFSETQ. This CDR3 contains 16 residues. The CDR3 loop is CASSLVNRGNTDTQYF. Here the CDR3 DNA reads TGCGCCAGCAGCTTGGTTAACAGGGGAAACACAGATACGCAGTATTTT.

This sequence joins TRBV7-8 and TRBJ2-7; D is possibly TRBD2 (6 bases). Per germline, CDR1 SGHVS and CDR2 FQNEAQ. Trimming cost V 7 bases and J 2 bases, with 18 bases left between them. This CDR3 has 15 amino acids. The CDR3 DNA follows: TGTGCCAGCACCAACGGGGGTTCCCTCCCCTACGAGCAGTACTTC. Its protein is CASTNGGSLPYEQYF.

V and J are TRBV18 and TRBJ2-1; the D gene is possibly TRBD2 (7 bases). CDR1 and CDR2 from the germline V gene are KGHSH and LQKENI. The CDR3 loop spans 17 amino acids. V lost 2 bases to trimming and J lost 10 bases, with 24 bases between them. The chain's CDR3 is CASSPSDRTGRGGEQFF. For the CDR3, the DNA is TGTGCCAGCTCACCATCCGACCGGACGGGAAGGGGGGGGGAGCAGTTCTTC.

This clone has just one count. V gene TRBV7-8 combines with J gene TRBJ2-5, with unresolved D. The V gene's germline CDR1 is SGHVS and CDR2 FQNEAQ. Trimming took 1 base from V and 5 from J, leaving 11 bases between them. CDR3 length equals 14 residues. CDR3 coding DNA: TGTGCCAGCAGCTTAGTAAGGAGTTCTGAGACCCAGTACTTC. Its translation is CASSLVRSSETQYF.

The CDR3 region is CASSLTWASVPYEQYF. DNA of the CDR3: TGTGCCAGCAGCCTTACCTGGGCTAGCGTACCCTACGAGCAGTACTTC. J is TRBJ2-7 and V is TRBV3-1 (or the pseudogene TRBV3-2); D might be TRBD2 (6 bases). Trimming cost V 4 bases and J 2 bases, with 18 bases left between them. The CDR3 spans 16 residues. CDR1 and CDR2 from the germline V gene are LGHDT and YNNKEL (reference sequence).

The chain employs TRBV5-1 and TRBJ1-5; the D is unclear. The length of the CDR3 is 16 residues. Between the trimmed V and J ends, which lost 0 bases and 5 bases, there was a span of 15 bases. The germline gives CDR1 SGHRS, CDR2 YFSETQ. The CDR3: CASSLAPRTPDQPQHF. The CDR3, as DNA: TGCGCCAGCAGCTTGGCTCCTAGAACACCGGATCAGCCCCAGCATTTT.

This clone was counted between two and nine times. This chain joins TRBV5-6 and TRBJ1-5; 8 bases match TRBD1. This CDR3 is built from 14 residues. Looked up from germline, CDR1 is SGHDT and CDR2 is YYEEEE. J was trimmed by 5 bases and V by 3 bases; bases with no gene match: 4. CDR3 region: CASSYGQGYQPQHF. DNA for the CDR3: TGTGCCAGCAGCTACGGACAGGGCTATCAGCCCCAGCATTTT.

This rearrangement joins TRBV7-8 to TRBJ2-1, with TRBD2 as a possible D gene (5 bases). Trimming pared 0 bases from V and 10 bases from J, leaving 16 bases between. Germline V CDR1 and CDR2: SGHVS, FQNEAQ. The CDR3 is 15 residues long. The CDR3 loop reads CASSLASYPRGEQFF. The CDR3 DNA reads as TGTGCCAGCAGCTTAGCCAGTTACCCGAGAGGGGAGCAGTTCTTC. Full variable domain (outside the CDR3, taken from reference TRBV7-8 and TRBJ2-1): GAGVSQSPRYKVAKRGQDVALRCDPISGHVSLFWYQQALGQGPEFLTYFQNEAQLDKSGLPSDRFFAERPEGSVSTLKIQRTQQEDSAVYLCASSLASYPRGEQFFGPGTRLTVL.

The V and J genes are TRBV12-1 and TRBJ2-3; the table's D call, TRBD2, was not checked against the DNA. TRBV12-1 has pseudogene status. The CDR3 contains 17 residues. The CDR3 DNA reads TGTGCCAGCAGCGATACCGGACTAGCGGGCACAACAGATACGCAGTATTTT. This sequence encodes CASSDTGLAGTTDTQYF.

This chain joins TRBV11-3 and TRBJ2-1, with 7 nucleotides matching TRBD2. The V and J ends lost 4 bases and 5 bases, in that order; junction bases with no gene match: 14. The germline CDR1 and CDR2 sequences are SGHNT and YENEEA. The length of the CDR3 is 17 residues. CDR3 DNA: TGTGCCAGCAGCTCGGTCGGACTGGGACTAAACGACAATGAGCAGTTCTTC. Its protein product is CASSSVGLGLNDNEQFF. Full variable domain (rest looked up from reference TRBV11-3 and TRBJ2-1): EAGVVQSPRYKIIEKKQPVAFWCNPISGHNTLYWYLQNLGQGPELLIRYENEEAVDDSQLPKDRFSAERLKGVDSTLKIQPAELGDSAVYLCASSSVGLGLNDNEQFFGPGTRLTVL.